This T cell receptor beta chain appears in the sequencing data of a study of shared clonotypes between healthy human individuals. General study points: Clonotypes which were not shared had lower generation probabilities than clonotypes that all four donors shared. Sorted-subset sequencing, rarefaction showed, was incomplete despite large depth.

The DNA input per sorted-subset replicate PCR was about 180 ng, corresponding to around 28,000 T cell genomes. Some clones are missing from TCRdb's copy, which holds only in-frame ones; the method was immunoSEQ multiplex PCR. Found here are around 550,000 clones, roughly 96% of them singletons; the top ten hold approximately 0.11%. The naive CD8 population came from CD45RO-negative cells selected for CCR7, without terminally differentiated effector memory CD45RA+ cells. Donors, without exception, were Caucasian adults residing in Nashville, Tennessee. As concerns this clone: As yet, its antigen is unknown.

V gave up 2 bases and J gave up 3 bases, with 26 bases separating them. This CDR3 spans 19 amino acids. Germline V gene sequence: CDR1 MNHNS, CDR2 SASEGT. Material: naive CD8+ T cells sorted from blood. The clonotype comes from a woman under 40 in good health. The J gene is TRBJ2-7, the V gene TRBV6-1; either TRBD1 or TRBD2 may fit D (5 bases each). CDR3 region: CASSELVGEHDSGDYEQYF. In DNA, the CDR3 is TGTGCCAGCAGTGAATTGGTAGGGGAGCACGACAGCGGTGACTACGAGCAGTACTTC.